Shown below are 9 T cell receptor beta chains from a single sample sequenced in a study of CD8 T cells in Susac syndrome. After extraction with the RNeasy kit, about 0.45 to 1 ug of the RNA was reverse transcribed using random hexamers. Each CDR3 protein is one row after TCRdb ran MiXCR on the immunoSEQ multiplex PCR reads. This sample has roughly 52,000 distinct CDR3 sequences, with roughly 94% found just once. The sequencing sample was made of CD8+ T cells from PBMCs. These receptors were collected from a human donor with Susac syndrome.

This chain joins TRBV12-3 or TRBV12-4 and TRBJ1-6; 8 bases align to TRBD1. The CDR3 length is 15 residues. After removal of 5 bases from V and 5 bases from J, the junction contained 5 bases not matched to a gene. CDR3 in DNA: TGTGCCAGCAGTCCGACAGGGGTTGATAATTCACCCCTCCACTTT. Translated: CASSPTGVDNSPLHF.

The chain carries TRBV25-1 and TRBJ1-4; D remains unclear. From germline, CDR1 is MGHDK and CDR2 SYGVNS. The CDR3 is 15 residues long. With 0 bases removed from V and 8 bases from J, the gap between germline ends came to 13 bases. The CDR3: CASSEYIGYLEKLFF. The CDR3 nucleotides are TGTGCCAGCAGTGAATATATTGGTTATTTGGAAAAACTGTTTTTT.

This chain joins TRBV4-1 and TRBJ1-2; D not resolved. Trimming removed 5 bases at V and 8 bases at J, with 9 bases between. CDR3 length: 11 residues. The germline CDR1 and CDR2 sequences are MGHRA and YSYEKL. The CDR3, as DNA: TGCGCCAGCAGCTCGTCGGGGGGCTACACCTTC. This encodes CASSSSGGYTF.

J is TRBJ2-3 and V is TRBV27; D remains ambiguous. Germline CDR1 and CDR2: MNHEY and SMNVEV (reference sequence). With 0 bases removed from V and 1 base from J, the gap between germline ends came to 5 bases. This CDR3 spans 14 amino acids. The CDR3 DNA is TGTGCCAGCAGTTTATCACCAGGCACAGATACGCAGTATTTT. This translates into CASSLSPGTDTQYF.

The chain joins TRBV6-5 to TRBJ1-6, with no clear D. Germline lookup yields CDR1 MNHEY and CDR2 SVGAGI. V gave up 6 bases and J gave up 7 bases, with 4 bases separating them. CDR3 size: 11 residues. The CDR3 coding sequence is TGTGCCAGCAGGGGAAATTCACCCCTCCACTTT. Translated, it gives CASRGNSPLHF.

The rearrangement joins TRBV6-2 or TRBV6-3 to TRBJ1-1; TRBD1 aligns across 10 bases. This CDR3 spans 14 amino acids. Germline V CDR1 and CDR2: MNHEY, SVGEGT. V shed 4 bases, J shed 1 base, and the junction held 0 bases outside the gene matches. Written as DNA, the CDR3 is TGTGCCAGCAGTTGGGACAGGGGGAACACTGAAGCTTTCTTT. Translated: CASSWDRGNTEAFF.

The chain carries TRBV5-6 and TRBJ2-1; D may be TRBD1 (6 bases). With 4 bases removed from V and 5 bases from J, the gap between germline ends came to 19 bases. The germline gives CDR1 SGHDT, CDR2 YYEEEE. The CDR3 length is 16 residues. CDR3 nucleotides: TGTGCCAGCAGCCCCTACCGGGCCCAGGGGCACAATGAGCAGTTCTTC. This codes for CASSPYRAQGHNEQFF.

This clonotype was observed a single time. The gene calls are TRBV20-1 and TRBJ1-2; D unresolved. The germline V gene encodes CDR1 DFQATT and CDR2 SNEGSKA (reference sequence). The germline V and J ends were trimmed by 2 bases and 3 bases, with 4 bases remaining between them. The CDR3 is 11 residues long. DNA for the CDR3: TGCAGTGCTAGACCGGACTATGGCTACACCTTC. Its protein is CSARPDYGYTF.

The table lists this clonotype with a count of one. The gene calls are TRBV25-1 and TRBJ2-7, with D possibly matching TRBD2 (5 bases). Trimming pared 5 bases from V and 5 bases from J, leaving 10 bases between. Per the germline V gene, CDR1 is MGHDK and CDR2 is SYGVNS. The CDR3 sequence is 12 residues long. CDR3 DNA: TGTGCCAGCAGTCCGGGGTACGACGAGCAGTACTTC. Its protein product is CASSPGYDEQYF.